The text below deals with one TCR beta chain. What it recognizes is unknown. The data are from a study of T-cell memory formation after mild COVID-19. Overall study context: TCR clusters were largely donor specific.

Trimming cost V 5 bases and J 4 bases, with 15 bases left between them. The CDR3 spans 15 residues. Germline loops: CDR1 MNHEY, CDR2 SVGEGT. Study results and limitations: Clones from the second wave (peaking day 37) had unconfirmed SARS-CoV-2 specificity. Clones shrinking from day 15 to 85 showed even CD4/CD8 mixes; later expanders tilted CD4+.

A single record per CDR3 protein comes from TCRdb applying MiXCR to the 5' RACE reads. Of around 250,000 distinct CDR3 sequences in the sample, around 16% were seen once. This receptor was identified in a man between 18 and 35 years old who had mild COVID-19 (a few samples of this study predate the infection). Cell type and time point are not known. Sequencing was performed on PBMCs or a T cell subset sorted from them (not recorded which). This chain connects TRBV6-2 or TRBV6-3 to TRBJ2-4; unclear D gene. The CDR3 region has the DNA TGTGCCAGCAGTCTACTACCCACTCAGAAAAACATTCAGTACTTC. Its protein product is CASSLLPTQKNIQYF.